This TCR beta chain appears in the sequencing data of a study of blood T cell repertoires in COVID-19. This CDR3 contains 16 residues. Germline trimming cut 1 base from V and 5 bases from J; bases unmatched to any gene: 10. Germline V gives CDR1 MDHEN, CDR2 SYDVKM. As processed by the authors: Quantification of nucleated cells was approximated via reference gene primer amplification. Some clones are missing from TCRdb's copy, which holds only in-frame ones; the method was immunoSEQ multiplex PCR. D and trimming come from the DNA, and the V and J calls and clone size come from that table. The sample contains about 120,000 clones, 85% to 90% of which appear only once.

The clonotype comes from a woman of 80 years or more with acute or convalescent COVID-19. Input material: peripheral blood. The rearrangement uses TRBV28 and TRBJ1-1; 7 bases agree with TRBD1. CDR3: CASSLSAGGHRTEAFF. CDR3 sequence (DNA): TGTGCCAGCAGTTTATCCGCAGGGGGGCATCGGACTGAAGCTTTCTTT.